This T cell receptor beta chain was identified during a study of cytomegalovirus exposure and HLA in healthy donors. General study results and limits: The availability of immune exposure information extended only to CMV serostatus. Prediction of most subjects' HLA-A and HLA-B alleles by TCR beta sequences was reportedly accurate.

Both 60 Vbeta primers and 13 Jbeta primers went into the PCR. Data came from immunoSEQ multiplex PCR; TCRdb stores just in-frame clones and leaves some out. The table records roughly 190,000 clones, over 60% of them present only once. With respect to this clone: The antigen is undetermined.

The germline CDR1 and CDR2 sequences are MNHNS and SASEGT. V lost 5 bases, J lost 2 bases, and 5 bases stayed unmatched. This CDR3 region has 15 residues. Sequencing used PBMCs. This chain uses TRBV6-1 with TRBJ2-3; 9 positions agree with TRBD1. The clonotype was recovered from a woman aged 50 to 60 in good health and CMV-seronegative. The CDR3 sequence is CASSITGGYTDTQYF. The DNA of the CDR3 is TGTGCCAGCAGTATTACAGGGGGCTACACAGATACGCAGTATTTT.